One and the same sample provided the 3 T cell receptor beta chains below, sequenced in a study of identical twins. TCRdb reprocessed the 5' RACE reads via MiXCR and lists one record per CDR3 protein. The table shows fewer than 550,000 distinct CDR3 sequences, with around 15% occurring only once. These sequences were also reported in another study, on yellow fever vaccine responses in identical twins.

Input material: CD4+ T cells sorted from blood. The source is a woman in her late teens or twenties in good health.

The chain couples TRBV6-2 or TRBV6-3 to TRBJ2-7, with TRBD2 as a possible D gene (6 bases). Germline-derived CDR1 and CDR2 are MNHEY and SVGEGT. V lost 6 bases and J 3 bases, leaving 21 bases between the germline ends. The CDR3 contains 16 residues. The CDR3 nucleotides are TGTGCCAGCAGGCAGATCGGAGCGGGTATAAACTACGAGCAGTACTTC. Translating gives CASRQIGAGINYEQYF.

The chain links TRBV10-3 to TRBJ2-7; 9 nucleotides align to TRBD1. The CDR3 runs 16 residues. The J segment lost 3 bases and the V segment lost 0 bases, leaving 6 bases of the junction unmatched. Germline CDR1 is ENHRY and CDR2 is SYGVKD. The CDR3 nucleotides are TGTGCCATCAGTGAGTCGGGAGACAGGGGGTACTACGAGCAGTACTTC. This sequence encodes CAISESGDRGYYEQYF.

The J gene is TRBJ2-7, the V gene TRBV25-1; D is perhaps TRBD2 (6 bases). The ends were cut back, 3 bases at V and 0 bases at J, with 9 bases in the middle. The CDR3 runs to 14 residues. The germline V gene encodes CDR1 MGHDK and CDR2 SYGVNS. The CDR3 coding sequence is TGTGCCAGCAGTGAGGTCGGGAGCTCCTACGAGCAGTACTTC. Translated, it gives CASSEVGSSYEQYF.